Listed here are 30 T cell receptor beta chains from one sample, sequenced in a study of Tregs in tolerant kidney transplant recipients. Some clones are missing from TCRdb's copy, which holds only in-frame ones; the method was immunoSEQ multiplex PCR. The sample has approximately 8,600 clones; around half are singletons. Their specific antigens are unknown. The sample comprised CD4+ T cells from blood cultured with allogeneic cells. The receptors here all came from a human donor in good health.

This clone was observed a single time. V usage is TRBV6-5 and J usage is TRBJ2-7; D not certain. The CDR3 loop spans 14 amino acids. CDR1 is MNHEY and CDR2 is SVGAGI in the germline V gene. V dropped 5 bases and J dropped 1 base, with 12 bases sitting between them. The CDR3, as DNA: TGTGCCAGCAGTGAAGAACCCAGATCCTACGAGCAGTACTTC. Translation gives CASSEEPRSYEQYF.

V usage is TRBV7-8 and J usage is TRBJ1-1, with D perhaps TRBD1 (5 bases). V lost 2 bases and J lost 1, with 8 bases in between. Looked up from germline, CDR1 is SGHVS and CDR2 is FQNEAQ. This CDR3 is built from 14 residues. CDR3: CASSLQGPNTEAFF. The CDR3 DNA sequence: TGTGCCAGCAGCTTACAGGGCCCGAACACTGAAGCTTTCTTT. Using reference TRBV7-8 and TRBJ1-1 for the parts outside the CDR3, the full variable domain is GAGVSQSPRYKVAKRGQDVALRCDPISGHVSLFWYQQALGQGPEFLTYFQNEAQLDKSGLPSDRFFAERPEGSVSTLKIQRTQQEDSAVYLCASSLQGPNTEAFFGQGTRLTVV.

This clone was detected once. The genes are TRBV6-4 and TRBJ2-2; 8 positions agree with TRBD2. The germline CDR1 and CDR2 sequences are MRHNA and SNTAGT. J was trimmed by 3 bases and V by 3 bases; bases with no gene match: 0. The CDR3 contains 14 residues. CDR3 in DNA: TGTGCCAGCAGTGAAGCGGGGGACACCGGGGAGCTGTTTTTT. Residues: CASSEAGDTGELFF.

The chain links TRBV4-3 to TRBJ2-4; D is perhaps TRBD1 (6 bases). V gave up 3 bases and J gave up 4 bases, with 7 bases separating them. Germline V lookup: CDR1 LGHNA, CDR2 YSLEER. The CDR3 has 13 residues. The CDR3 sequence is CASSQDRKNIQYF. The DNA of the CDR3 is TGCGCCAGCAGCCAGGACAGAAAAAACATTCAGTACTTC.

The chain has TRBV7-1 and TRBJ2-7; D is perhaps TRBD1 or TRBD2 (5 bases each). TRBV7-1 is sorted into the ORF group, with uncertain function. V lost 5 bases to trimming and J lost 6 bases, with 17 bases between them. This CDR3 has 14 amino acids. This CDR3 reads CASSPEGFGGEQYF. The CDR3 bases are TGTGCCAGCAGCCCCGAGGGCTTTGGGGGCGAGCAGTACTTC.

This clone was seen only a few times. The chain carries TRBV7-9 and TRBJ2-3; no firm D call. CDR3 length equals 10 residues. Germline-derived CDR1 and CDR2 are SEHNR and FQNEAQ (reference sequence). Trimming took 6 bases from V and 10 from J, leaving 8 bases between them. The CDR3 sequence is CASRHEAQYF. The CDR3, as DNA: TGTGCCAGCAGGCACGAAGCGCAGTATTTT.

The V call is TRBV5-1, the J call TRBJ1-5; D remains ambiguous. Trimming pared 2 bases from V and 3 bases from J, leaving 6 bases between. Germline CDR1 SGHRS, CDR2 YFSETQ. CDR3 length: 13 residues. This CDR3 reads CASSLNPNQPQHF. The CDR3 nucleotides are TGCGCCAGCAGCTTAAACCCCAATCAGCCCCAGCATTTT.

The chain employs TRBV10-3 and TRBJ2-2; 10 bases map to TRBD2. The CDR3 is 16 residues long. Germline lookup yields CDR1 ENHRY and CDR2 SYGVKD. The trim removed 7 bases at V and 5 bases at J, leaving 10 bases unmatched. In DNA form, the CDR3 reads TGTGCCATCAAAGGAAGCGGGAGGGATTGGACCGGGGAGCTGTTTTTT. Amino acids: CAIKGSGRDWTGELFF.

As for this clone: A junction boundary mismatches the germline segment, possibly from a read error. The V call is TRBV5-1, the J call TRBJ1-5, with D perhaps matching TRBD1 (5 bases). Germline V gives CDR1 SGHRS, CDR2 YFSETQ. The CDR3 covers 14 residues. DNA of the CDR3: TGTGCCAGCAGCAACTGGGGCGGCAATCAGCCCCAGCATTTT. Translation: CASSNWGGNQPQHF.

The rearrangement uses TRBV6-1 and TRBJ1-5, with D unresolved. V was cut by 10 bases and J by 0 bases, with 16 bases left in between. The germline V gene encodes CDR1 MNHNS and CDR2 SASEGT. CDR3 length: 15 residues. The CDR3 nucleotides are TGTGCCACCGCTATTTTAGATTTTAGCAATCAGCCCCAGCATTTT. Protein sequence: CATAILDFSNQPQHF.

DNA of the CDR3: TGTGCCAGCAGTAAAGGTCCTACAGGGGGCGTCAACACCGGGGAGCTGTTTTTT. Translation gives CASSKGPTGGVNTGELFF. The chain recombines TRBV6-1 with TRBJ2-2, with TRBD1 matching over 9 bases. The CDR3 spans 18 residues. Unmatched junction bases numbered 12, after V lost 5 bases and J lost 2 bases. The germline V gene encodes CDR1 MNHNS and CDR2 SASEGT.

CDR3 loop: CASSWIPGQGRETQYF. The CDR3 DNA is TGTGCCAGCAGCTGGATCCCGGGACAGGGCAGAGAGACCCAGTACTTC. The chain couples TRBV7-2 to TRBJ2-5; 9 nucleotides line up with TRBD1. Looked up from germline, CDR1 is SGHTA and CDR2 is FQGNSA. The trim removed 4 bases at V and 4 bases at J, leaving 10 bases unmatched. The CDR3 has 16 amino acids.

V and J are TRBV5-5 and TRBJ1-4; a possible D gene is TRBD1 (5 bases). Trimming cost V 3 bases and J 4 bases, with 13 bases left between them. Germline lookup yields CDR1 SGHKS and CDR2 YYEKEE (reference sequence). The CDR3 spans 15 residues. This CDR3 is CASSSRGAYNEKLFF. The CDR3 DNA reads as TGTGCCAGCAGCTCCCGGGGCGCTTATAATGAAAAACTGTTTTTT.

This clone appeared a few times. The V call is TRBV10-3, the J call TRBJ2-1; 11 positions match TRBD2. There are 14 residues in the CDR3. V gave up 2 bases and J gave up 6 bases; unmatched junction bases: 0. From germline, CDR1 is ENHRY and CDR2 SYGVKD. The chain's CDR3 is CAISEGLAGNEQFF. Here the CDR3 DNA reads TGTGCCATCAGTGAGGGACTAGCGGGCAATGAGCAGTTCTTC.

This clone was observed a single time. The chain is built from TRBV18 and TRBJ1-1; D perhaps matches TRBD1 (5 bases). Between the trimmed V and J ends, which lost 2 bases and 6 bases, there was a span of 13 bases. The germline gives CDR1 KGHSH, CDR2 LQKENI. The CDR3 has 14 amino acids. The DNA for the CDR3 is TGTGCCAGCTCACCAGGGGCGGGTACCGCTGAAGCTTTCTTT. Its protein is CASSPGAGTAEAFF.

Only a few counts were recorded for this clone. The genes are TRBV4-3 and TRBJ1-2; D gene uncertain. From germline, CDR1 is LGHNA and CDR2 YSLEER. The CDR3 covers 15 residues. Between the trimmed V and J ends, which lost 4 bases and 4 bases, there was a span of 16 bases. CDR3 amino acids: CASSRGGGSGYGYTF. The CDR3 DNA is TGCGCCAGCAGCCGCGGAGGAGGGTCGGGCTATGGCTACACCTTC.

Details on this clone: A far larger clone is only one base removed, so a read error is likely. The genes are TRBV29-1 and TRBJ1-1; D is unclear. The length of the CDR3 is 14 residues. The germline V gene encodes CDR1 SQVTM and CDR2 ANQGSEA. V was trimmed by 1 base and J by 2 bases, leaving 11 bases between them. CDR3 DNA: TGCAGCGTTGAAGTTAGGGCGGATAACACTGAAGCTTTCTTT. This encodes CSVEVRADNTEAFF.

This rearrangement joins TRBV7-2 to TRBJ1-1; D call uncertain. Germline CDR1 SGHTA, CDR2 FQGNSA. CDR3 length: 13 residues. Trimming left V 5 bases short and J 10 bases short, with 17 bases between. The CDR3 DNA reads as TGTGCCAGCAGCCGAGGAGATAGCAGGCTAGCTTTCTTT. This encodes CASSRGDSRLAFF. The full variable domain, in which reference TRBV7-2 and TRBJ1-1 provide the parts outside the CDR3, is GAGVSQSPSNKVTEKGKDVELRCDPISGHTALYWYRQSLGQGLEFLIYFQGNSAPDKSGLPSDRFSAERTGGSVSTLTIQRTQQEDSAVYLCASSRGDSRLAFFGQGTRLTVV.

CDR3 bases: TGTGCCAGCAGCTTGGCCCCCCGCGGAAACAATGAGCAGTTCTTC. Protein sequence: CASSLAPRGNNEQFF. The V and J genes are TRBV5-6 and TRBJ2-1; D call uncertain. V was pared by 0 bases and J by 5 bases, with 12 bases between. Germline-derived CDR1 and CDR2 are SGHDT and YYEEEE. The CDR3 is 15 residues long.

This clone was counted a few times. The rearrangement joins TRBV10-3 to TRBJ1-1; D is unclear. Trimming removed 3 bases from V and 2 bases from J, with 16 bases in between. This CDR3 spans 16 amino acids. The germline gives CDR1 ENHRY, CDR2 SYGVKD. The CDR3 sequence is CAISDPQDGANTEAFF. The CDR3 DNA reads as TGTGCCATCAGTGACCCCCAGGACGGAGCCAACACTGAAGCTTTCTTT.

Judged by abundance, this clone is medium-sized. The gene calls are TRBV7-9 and TRBJ1-2; D not resolved. The length of the CDR3 is 14 residues. Germline CDR1 and CDR2: SEHNR and FQNEAQ (reference sequence). The V end was cut by 5 bases, the J end by 8 bases, with 18 bases between. The CDR3 bases are TGTGCCAGCAGCCTACCAAGTCGGTTCTGGGGCTACACCTTC. It is translated as CASSLPSRFWGYTF.

By proportion, this clone is medium-sized (0.01 to 0.1%). The chain uses TRBV7-9 and TRBJ2-7; D is perhaps TRBD1 or TRBD2 (5 bases each). CDR1 SEHNR and CDR2 FQNEAQ come from the germline V gene (reference sequence). The CDR3 runs to 13 residues. Trimming pared 2 bases from V and 7 bases from J, leaving 12 bases between. In nucleotides, the CDR3 is TGTGCCAGCAGCTTAAGGGGCGCGGGTGAGCAGTACTTC. Translated, it gives CASSLRGAGEQYF.

This clone was observed once. The chain combines TRBV7-3 with TRBJ2-1; 8 bases map to TRBD2. The CDR3 contains 13 residues. With V trimmed by 5 bases and J by 6 bases, 3 bases remained unmatched. From germline, CDR1 is SGHTA and CDR2 FQGTGA. This CDR3 reads CASSLGLANEQFF. The CDR3 nucleotides are TGTGCCAGCAGCCTAGGACTAGCCAATGAGCAGTTCTTC.

The rearrangement joins TRBV7-3 to TRBJ2-7; D unclear. CDR3 length: 12 residues. CDR1 is SGHTA, CDR2 FQGTGA, per germline. The ends were cut back, 6 bases at V and 4 bases at J, with 10 bases in the middle. The chain's CDR3 is CASSGNGYEQYF. The CDR3 bases are TGTGCCAGCAGTGGTAACGGGTACGAGCAGTACTTC.

The J gene is TRBJ2-7, the V gene TRBV5-1; the D gene is possibly TRBD1 (6 bases). Germline V CDR1 and CDR2: SGHRS, YFSETQ. The CDR3 is 16 residues long. V lost 4 bases, J lost 3 bases, and 20 bases lay in between. The DNA for the CDR3 is TGCGCCAGCAGCAAATACGGACAGACGATTATCTACGAGCAGTACTTC. Its protein is CASSKYGQTIIYEQYF.

In this sample, this clone turned up once. This chain uses TRBV11-3 with TRBJ1-1, with D maybe TRBD1 (5 bases). CDR3 size: 15 residues. V was shortened by 5 bases and J by 1 base, with 14 bases between the two germline ends. Germline V gives CDR1 SGHNT, CDR2 YENEEA. CDR3 in DNA: TGTGCCAGCAGCCCGCTCGCCGGGGCGAACACTGAAGCTTTCTTT. It translates to CASSPLAGANTEAFF.

This clone came up a few times. The chain couples TRBV6-6 to TRBJ2-7; either TRBD1 or TRBD2 may supply D (5 bases each). Germline V lookup: CDR1 MNHNY, CDR2 SVGAGI (reference sequence). Deletions cut 7 bases from V and 9 bases from J, with 19 bases between. The CDR3 runs 13 residues. CDR3 bases: TGTGCCAGCACTCGGGGACCGGGTCACGGGCAGTACTTC. Translated, it gives CASTRGPGHGQYF.

The chain couples TRBV1 to TRBJ1-1; the table's D call, TRBD1, has no DNA check behind it. TRBV1 is given as a pseudogene. The CDR3 extends over 19 amino acids. The CDR3 DNA reads as TGCACCAGCAGCCAAGATTCCTCGAAAAGACAGGGGCGGAACACTGAAGCTTTCTTT. It encodes CTSSQDSSKRQGRNTEAFF.

In nucleotides, the CDR3 is TGTGCCAGCTCACCACGGCAGGGAGGTGAAAAACTGTTTTTT. The encoded protein is CASSPRQGGEKLFF. This chain joins TRBV18 and TRBJ1-4; D may be TRBD1 (5 bases). The length of the CDR3 is 14 residues. Germline V gives CDR1 KGHSH, CDR2 LQKENI. The V and J ends lost 1 base and 7 bases respectively, with 10 bases between them.

This chain uses TRBV11-1 with TRBJ1-2, with no clear D. Germline CDR1 is SGHAT and CDR2 is FQDESV (reference sequence). This CDR3 has 14 amino acids. The V and J ends lost 5 bases and 4 bases respectively, with 14 bases between them. CDR3 sequence reads: CASSPRRDLYGYTF. CDR3 DNA: TGTGCCAGCAGCCCAAGGCGGGATCTCTATGGCTACACCTTC.